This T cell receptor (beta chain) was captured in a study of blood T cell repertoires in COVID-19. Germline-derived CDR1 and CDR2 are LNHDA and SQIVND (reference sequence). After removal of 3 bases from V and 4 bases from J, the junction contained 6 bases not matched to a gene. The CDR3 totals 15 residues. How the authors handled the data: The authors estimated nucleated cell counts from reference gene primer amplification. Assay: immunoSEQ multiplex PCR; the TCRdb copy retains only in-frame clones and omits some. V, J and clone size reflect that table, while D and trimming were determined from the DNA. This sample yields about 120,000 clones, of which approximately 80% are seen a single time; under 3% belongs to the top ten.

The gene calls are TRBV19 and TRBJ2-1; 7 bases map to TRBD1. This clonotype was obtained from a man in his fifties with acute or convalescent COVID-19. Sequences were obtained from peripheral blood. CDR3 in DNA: TGTGCCAGTAGTATGACGGCAGGGGGTTACAATGAGCAGTTCTTC. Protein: CASSMTAGGYNEQFF.